A single sample is the source of the 25 T cell receptor beta chains below, sequenced in a study of control samples from healthy donors and cancer patients. Libraries were prepared by immunoSEQ multiplex PCR; TCRdb keeps only in-frame clonotypes and omits some of them. Among 120,000 or so clones listed, about 88% were seen once. Sample: blood. The receptors were sampled from a man aged 18 to 35 in good health.

This chain joins TRBV11-3 and TRBJ2-1, with 10 bases identical to TRBD2. Germline loops: CDR1 SGHNT, CDR2 YENEEA. The CDR3 loop spans 17 amino acids. The J segment lost 7 bases and the V segment lost 1 base, leaving 10 bases of the junction unmatched. Written as DNA, the CDR3 is TGTGCCAGCAGCTTAGCCGCTATAGCGGGAGGAGGGAATGAGCAGTTCTTC. It specifies CASSLAAIAGGGNEQFF.

In its sample, this clone was seen a few times. This chain uses TRBV3-1 (or the pseudogene TRBV3-2) with TRBJ1-6; maybe TRBD1 (5 bases). Between the trimmed V and J ends, which lost 4 bases and 5 bases, there was a span of 15 bases. Germline values: CDR1 LGHDT, CDR2 YNNKEL (reference sequence). The CDR3 has 16 residues. CDR3 in DNA: TGTGCCAGCAGCCCCACGGGCAGGGCTGATAATTCACCCCTCCACTTT. It translates to CASSPTGRADNSPLHF.

The chain has TRBV28 and TRBJ1-1; 10 bases agree with TRBD1. Trimming took 10 bases from V and 4 from J; bases not matched to a gene: 15. The germline gives CDR1 MDHEN, CDR2 SYDVKM. This CDR3 spans 16 amino acids. The CDR3 bases are TGTGCCACGACAGGGGGCGCTATAATTGGAGGCACTGAAGCTTTCTTT. It translates to CATTGGAIIGGTEAFF. The full variable domain, completed using reference TRBV28 and TRBJ1-1, is DVKVTQSSRYLVKRTGEKVFLECVQDMDHENMFWYRQDPGLGLRLIYFSYDVKMKEKGDIPEGYSVSREKKERFSLILESASTNQTSMYLCATTGGAIIGGTEAFFGQGTRLTVV.

This chain links TRBV12-3 or TRBV12-4 with TRBJ1-2; D is undetermined. The length of the CDR3 is 13 residues. V was shortened by 5 bases and J by 2 bases, with 9 bases between the two germline ends. CDR3 coding DNA: TGTGCCAGCAGTAAGGGTGCGAACTATGGCTACACCTTC. Amino acids: CASSKGANYGYTF.

The chain joins TRBV29-1 to TRBJ2-1, with D perhaps TRBD2 (6 bases). This CDR3 has 13 amino acids. Trimming left V 4 bases short and J 1 base short, with 8 bases between. In germline, CDR1 is SQVTM, CDR2 ANQGSEA. CDR3: CSVVRGSYNEQFF. The CDR3 DNA reads TGCAGCGTTGTCCGGGGGTCCTACAATGAGCAGTTCTTC.

The chain uses TRBV9 and TRBJ2-3; D is uncertain. The CDR3 contains 12 residues. Germline V gene sequence: CDR1 SGDLS, CDR2 YYNGEE. V was shortened by 0 bases and J by 5 bases, with 4 bases between the two germline ends. The CDR3 DNA reads as TGTGCCAGCAGCGTAGTTGGAGATACGCAGTATTTT. This codes for CASSVVGDTQYF.

The chain links TRBV4-1 to TRBJ2-1; 10 bases fit TRBD2. The germline gives CDR1 MGHRA, CDR2 YSYEKL. The CDR3 is 16 amino acids. Losses at the gene ends were 4 bases for V and 7 bases for J; bases not matched to a gene: 10. CDR3 coding DNA: TGCGCCAGCAGCCGCCCATGGAGCGGGAGGGAGAATGAGCAGTTCTTC. Translated: CASSRPWSGRENEQFF.

This clone turned up a few times. V usage is TRBV19 and J usage is TRBJ2-3, with TRBD2 as a possible D gene (6 bases). V was trimmed by 7 bases and J by 5 bases, leaving 16 bases between them. The germline gives CDR1 LNHDA, CDR2 SQIVND (reference sequence). The CDR3 sequence is 14 residues long. The CDR3 nucleotides read TGTGCCAGTAAGAGCGGGCCGGTAGGAGATACGCAGTATTTT. Its protein product is CASKSGPVGDTQYF.

The rearrangement links TRBV2 to TRBJ2-7; D unresolved. Germline CDR1 and CDR2: SNHLY and FYNNEI. The CDR3 runs to 15 residues. Trimming took 6 bases from V and 3 from J, leaving 18 bases between them. CDR3 nucleotide sequence: TGTGCCAGCAGGGATACCGGACCCTCGGGCTACGAGCAGTACTTC. It yields the protein CASRDTGPSGYEQYF.

The V and J genes are TRBV30 and TRBJ1-5, with D maybe TRBD1 (6 bases). V was cut by 2 bases and J by 6 bases, with 11 bases left in between. Germline loops: CDR1 GTSNPN, CDR2 SVGIG (reference sequence). The CDR3 totals 13 residues. CDR3 nucleotides: TGTGCCTGGAGTAGGGGGGGGCCTCAGCCCCAGCATTTT. It translates to CAWSRGGPQPQHF.

The chain couples TRBV9 to TRBJ2-5, with 7 nucleotides matching TRBD2. CDR1 is SGDLS, CDR2 YYNGEE, per germline. J was trimmed by 2 bases and V by 5 bases; bases with no gene match: 12. The CDR3 covers 16 residues. CDR3 loop: CASSRGDLTGQETQYF. CDR3 DNA sequence: TGTGCCAGCAGTCGGGGGGACTTGACTGGGCAAGAGACCCAGTACTTC.

The gene calls are TRBV3-1 (or the pseudogene TRBV3-2) and TRBJ2-7; TRBD1 might be the D (5 bases). The CDR3 runs to 14 residues. Trimming cost V 0 bases and J 4 bases, with 10 bases left between them. The germline V gene has CDR1 LGHDT and CDR2 YNNKEL (reference sequence). CDR3 in DNA: TGTGCCAGCAGCCAAGATGGATCAGGGTACGAGCAGTACTTC. This gives the protein CASSQDGSGYEQYF.

The V gene is TRBV28, the J gene TRBJ2-7; 8 bases map to TRBD1. The CDR3 has 15 amino acids. From germline, CDR1 is MDHEN and CDR2 SYDVKM. The V gene end was trimmed by 3 bases and the J gene end by 4 bases; junction bases not matched to a gene: 8. As DNA, the CDR3 is TGTGCCAGCAGTTTGCTATCAGGGGGCAAGTACGAGCAGTACTTC. Translation: CASSLLSGGKYEQYF.

The V call is TRBV15, the J call TRBJ1-2; 8 nucleotides line up with TRBD1. CDR1 and CDR2 from the germline V gene are LNHNV and YYDKDF (reference sequence). This CDR3 contains 18 residues. After removal of 8 bases from V and 6 bases from J, the junction contained 23 bases not matched to a gene. The chain's CDR3 is CATVPTPAETGEDHGYTF. DNA of the CDR3: TGTGCCACCGTCCCCACGCCGGCGGAGACAGGGGAGGACCATGGCTACACCTTC.

V usage is TRBV27 and J usage is TRBJ1-2; possible D gene TRBD1, 6 bases. Trimming left V 6 bases short and J 0 bases short, with 11 bases between. This CDR3 comprises 14 residues. Germline CDR1 is MNHEY and CDR2 is SMNVEV (reference sequence). CDR3 protein: CASRKDSPNYGYTF. Here the CDR3 DNA reads TGTGCCAGCAGAAAGGACAGCCCTAACTATGGCTACACCTTC.

This chain uses TRBV6-2 or TRBV6-3 with TRBJ2-3, with 8 bases lining up with TRBD2. Germline assignment: CDR1 MNHEY and CDR2 SVGEGT. The length of the CDR3 is 15 residues. V was clipped by 5 bases and J by 5 bases; unmatched bases: 9. CDR3 amino acids: CASSPSGRGVDTQYF. The CDR3 nucleotides read TGTGCCAGCAGTCCCAGCGGGAGAGGGGTAGATACGCAGTATTTT.

The chain uses TRBV11-2 and TRBJ2-1; D tentatively fits TRBD1 or TRBD2 (5 bases each). The CDR3 is made up of 14 amino acids. Between the trimmed V and J ends, which lost 3 bases and 7 bases, there was a span of 13 bases. Germline V gene data show CDR1 as SGHAT and CDR2 as FQNNGV. The CDR3 reads CASSFFGATNEQFF. In nucleotides, the CDR3 is TGTGCCAGCAGCTTCTTCGGGGCCACGAATGAGCAGTTCTTC.

The chain combines TRBV6-2 or TRBV6-3 with TRBJ2-7, with TRBD2 identical over 12 bases. V was clipped by 4 bases and J by 1 base; unmatched bases: 11. The germline CDR1 and CDR2 sequences are MNHEY and SVGEGT. This CDR3 comprises 18 residues. The CDR3 DNA follows: TGTGCCAGCAGTTCCCGGAGGACTAGCGGGGCCGAATCCTACGAGCAGTACTTC. It yields the protein CASSSRRTSGAESYEQYF.

J is TRBJ2-7 and V is TRBV10-2; 11 bases are shared with TRBD2. Looked up from germline, CDR1 is WSHSY and CDR2 is SAAADI. This CDR3 has 13 amino acids. The J segment lost 6 bases and the V segment lost 2 bases, leaving 0 bases of the junction unmatched. The CDR3 loop reads CASSETSGSEQYF. The CDR3 bases are TGCGCCAGCAGTGAGACTAGCGGGAGCGAGCAGTACTTC.

This clone was detected a few times. The chain couples TRBV10-3 to TRBJ2-1; D unclear. This CDR3 spans 11 amino acids. The germline CDR1 and CDR2 sequences are ENHRY and SYGVKD. The ends were cut back, 6 bases at V and 10 bases at J, with 10 bases in the middle. CDR3 nucleotide sequence: TGTGCCATCAGGGGCCCCCACGAGCAGTTCTTC. It is translated as CAIRGPHEQFF.

The chain carries TRBV28 and TRBJ1-5, with D perhaps matching TRBD1 (5 bases). Trimming pared 8 bases from V and 6 bases from J, leaving 23 bases between. Germline V gene data show CDR1 as MDHEN and CDR2 as SYDVKM. The CDR3 extends over 16 amino acids. DNA of the CDR3: TGTGCCAGCCGACCCCGTGGGGGAGTTTGGGGTCAGCCCCAGCATTTT. Translation gives CASRPRGGVWGQPQHF. Full variable domain (rest looked up from reference TRBV28 and TRBJ1-5): DVKVTQSSRYLVKRTGEKVFLECVQDMDHENMFWYRQDPGLGLRLIYFSYDVKMKEKGDIPEGYSVSREKKERFSLILESASTNQTSMYLCASRPRGGVWGQPQHFGDGTRLSIL.

This sequence joins TRBV19 and TRBJ1-3, with D uncertain. CDR3 length equals 14 residues. V was cut by 3 bases and J by 0 bases, with 6 bases left in between. Germline V gene data show CDR1 as LNHDA and CDR2 as SQIVND (reference sequence). Here the CDR3 DNA reads TGTGCCAGTAGTATGTGGGACTCTGGAAACACCATATATTTT. Translation gives CASSMWDSGNTIYF. The variable domain in full, with the rest retrieved from reference TRBV19 and TRBJ1-3, is DGGITQSPKYLFRKEGQNVTLSCEQNLNHDAMYWYRQDPGQGLRLIYYSQIVNDFQKGDIAEGYSVSREKKESFPLTVTSAQKNPTAFYLCASSMWDSGNTIYFGEGSWLTVV.

This clone is a singleton in its sample. The genes are TRBV7-9 and TRBJ2-1; the match to TRBD2 covers 10 bases. The germline gives CDR1 SEHNR, CDR2 FQNEAQ (reference sequence). The CDR3 length is 15 residues. The trim removed 5 bases at V and 6 bases at J, leaving 7 bases unmatched. DNA of the CDR3: TGTGCCAGCAGCCCGCATCTAGCGGGAGCCAATGAGCAGTTCTTC. Encoded protein: CASSPHLAGANEQFF.

The chain couples TRBV7-2 to TRBJ2-3; the D gene is possibly TRBD1 (5 bases). Trimming shortened V by 1 base and J by 3 bases, and 11 bases separated the two germline ends. The germline V gene has CDR1 SGHTA and CDR2 FQGNSA. There are 15 residues in the CDR3. This CDR3 is CASSLGAGFTDTQYF. For the CDR3, the DNA is TGTGCCAGCAGCTTAGGGGCAGGGTTTACAGATACGCAGTATTTT.

The chain combines TRBV21-1 with TRBJ1-6. TRBV21-1 constitutes a pseudogene. This CDR3 region has 21 residues. The CDR3 coding sequence is TGTGCCAGCAGCAAATCCACATCCCCGAGACGCCGGAGGGAACACAATTCACCCCTCCACTTT. This gives the protein CASSKSTSPRRRREHNSPLHF.